What follows are 11 T cell receptor beta chains derived from one specimen sequenced in a study of blood T cell repertoires in COVID-19. Clones were read by immunoSEQ multiplex PCR, and TCRdb kept only the in-frame ones, dropping some. The table lists approximately 120,000 clones, approximately 89% of them singletons. The sequencing input was peripheral blood. The receptors derive from a woman of 80 years or more with COVID-19, enrolled during active disease.

This clone was picked up a small number of times. V gene TRBV6-5 combines with J gene TRBJ1-3; D gene unclear. The CDR3 consists of 15 residues. The germline gives CDR1 MNHEY, CDR2 SVGAGI. Between the trimmed V and J ends, which lost 2 bases and 0 bases, there was a span of 8 bases. The DNA of the CDR3 is TGTGCCAGCAGTTACATGGGCGTCTCTGGAAACACCATATATTTT. This sequence encodes CASSYMGVSGNTIYF.

The CDR3 nucleotides are TGTGCCAGCAGTGGAAGGGACAGGGTACAAGAGACCCAGTACTTC. This sequence encodes CASSGRDRVQETQYF. The chain has TRBV2 and TRBJ2-5; 9 bases line up with TRBD1. Germline V CDR1 and CDR2: SNHLY, FYNNEI. The V gene end was trimmed by 4 bases and the J gene end by 2 bases; junction bases not matched to a gene: 5. The CDR3 extends over 15 amino acids.

This chain connects TRBV28 to TRBJ2-1; 7 bases match TRBD2. Germline trimming cut 3 bases from V and 10 bases from J; bases unmatched to any gene: 12. Germline CDR1 and CDR2: MDHEN and SYDVKM. CDR3 length equals 15 residues. For the CDR3, the DNA is TGTGCCAGCAGTTTCGCGGGAGAGGGTAAGGGGGAGCAGTTCTTC. Protein product: CASSFAGEGKGEQFF.

This chain uses TRBV7-2 with TRBJ2-5; 8 bases match TRBD2. CDR1 SGHTA and CDR2 FQGNSA come from the germline V gene. V trimming: 5 bases; J trimming: 8 bases; junction bases outside the gene matches: 16. The CDR3 length is 16 residues. CDR3: CASSGTTGTRALTQYF. Here the CDR3 DNA reads TGTGCCAGCAGCGGGACGACCGGGACTAGGGCTCTCACCCAGTACTTC.

This clone was seen a handful of times. V and J are TRBV5-5 and TRBJ2-3; D is possibly TRBD2 (7 bases). The V end lost 6 bases, the J end lost 2 bases, and 19 bases lay between the germline ends. Germline CDR1 reads SGHKS; CDR2 reads YYEKEE (reference sequence). The CDR3 runs 16 residues. The DNA for the CDR3 is TGTGCCAGCACCCGGGGGGCTAGCAGACCCACAGATACGCAGTATTTT. This gives the protein CASTRGASRPTDTQYF.

V is TRBV5-1 and J is TRBJ2-2; 7 bases are a match to TRBD1. The CDR3 is made up of 17 amino acids. Germline loops: CDR1 SGHRS, CDR2 YFSETQ. V was pared by 2 bases and J by 4 bases, with 11 bases of the junction left unmatched. The CDR3 region has the DNA TGCGCCAGCAGCTTAATCCGAGGGGGCGAGGGCACCGGGGAGCTGTTTTTT. Residues: CASSLIRGGEGTGELFF.

V and J are TRBV19 and TRBJ2-5; 12 positions match TRBD2. Germline values: CDR1 LNHDA, CDR2 SQIVND (reference sequence). This CDR3 has 17 residues. Unmatched junction bases numbered 12, after V lost 5 bases and J lost 5 bases. The CDR3 spells CASSSTPTSGSWETQYF. For the CDR3, the DNA is TGTGCCAGTAGTTCAACCCCGACTAGCGGGAGTTGGGAGACCCAGTACTTC.

V usage is TRBV6-2 or TRBV6-3 and J usage is TRBJ1-2; a weak D match, TRBD1 (5 bases). CDR1 and CDR2 from the germline V gene are MNHEY and SVGEGT. CDR3 length: 12 residues. V was trimmed by 2 bases and J by 8 bases, leaving 9 bases between them. The CDR3 protein is CASSYVKGGYTF. The CDR3 nucleotides read TGTGCCAGCAGTTACGTGAAGGGGGGCTACACCTTC.

The V gene is TRBV5-1, the J gene TRBJ2-1, with 13 nucleotides matching TRBD2. The CDR3 has 16 residues. The junction had 7 bases not matched to a gene; V was cut back by 4 bases and J by 6 bases. CDR1 SGHRS and CDR2 YFSETQ come from the germline V gene. For the CDR3, the DNA is TGCGCCAGCAGCCCCAGACTAGCGGGAGGCCGCAATGAGCAGTTCTTC. As protein: CASSPRLAGGRNEQFF.

The chain couples TRBV6-1 to TRBJ1-5, with a possible D match to TRBD1 (6 bases). With 2 bases removed from V and 7 bases from J, the gap between germline ends came to 15 bases. This CDR3 has 15 amino acids. Germline V gene lookup returns CDR1 MNHNS and CDR2 SASEGT. The CDR3 DNA reads as TGTGCCAGCAGTGAAAACGGGGGGGCGGGGCAGCCCCAGCATTTT. This sequence encodes CASSENGGAGQPQHF.

The CDR3 region has the DNA TGTGCCACCAGAGAGGGACTAGCGGGAACCGGCGGGGAGCTGTTTTTT. This encodes CATREGLAGTGGELFF. This chain joins TRBV15 and TRBJ2-2, with 13 bases that match TRBD2. The CDR3 totals 16 residues. Germline V gene sequence: CDR1 LNHNV, CDR2 YYDKDF (reference sequence). Germline trimming cut 6 bases from V and 7 bases from J; bases unmatched to any gene: 8.